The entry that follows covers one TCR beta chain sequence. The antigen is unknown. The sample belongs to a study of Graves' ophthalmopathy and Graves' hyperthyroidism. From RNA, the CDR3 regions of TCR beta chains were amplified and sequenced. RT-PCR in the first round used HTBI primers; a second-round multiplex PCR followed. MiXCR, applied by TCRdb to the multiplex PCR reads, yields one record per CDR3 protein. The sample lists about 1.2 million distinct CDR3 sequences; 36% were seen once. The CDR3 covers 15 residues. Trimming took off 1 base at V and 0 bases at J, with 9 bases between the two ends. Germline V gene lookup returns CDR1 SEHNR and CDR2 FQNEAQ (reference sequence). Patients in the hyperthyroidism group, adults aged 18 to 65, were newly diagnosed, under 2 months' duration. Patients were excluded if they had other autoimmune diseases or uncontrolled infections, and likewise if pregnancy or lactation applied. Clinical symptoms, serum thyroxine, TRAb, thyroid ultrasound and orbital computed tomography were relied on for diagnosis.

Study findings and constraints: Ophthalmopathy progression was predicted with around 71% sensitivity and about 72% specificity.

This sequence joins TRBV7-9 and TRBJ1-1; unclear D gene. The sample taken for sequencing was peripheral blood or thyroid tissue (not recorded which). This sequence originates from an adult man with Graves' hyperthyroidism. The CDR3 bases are TGTGCCAGCAGCTTAGTAGCCCCTGTGAACACTGAAGCTTTCTTT. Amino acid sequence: CASSLVAPVNTEAFF.